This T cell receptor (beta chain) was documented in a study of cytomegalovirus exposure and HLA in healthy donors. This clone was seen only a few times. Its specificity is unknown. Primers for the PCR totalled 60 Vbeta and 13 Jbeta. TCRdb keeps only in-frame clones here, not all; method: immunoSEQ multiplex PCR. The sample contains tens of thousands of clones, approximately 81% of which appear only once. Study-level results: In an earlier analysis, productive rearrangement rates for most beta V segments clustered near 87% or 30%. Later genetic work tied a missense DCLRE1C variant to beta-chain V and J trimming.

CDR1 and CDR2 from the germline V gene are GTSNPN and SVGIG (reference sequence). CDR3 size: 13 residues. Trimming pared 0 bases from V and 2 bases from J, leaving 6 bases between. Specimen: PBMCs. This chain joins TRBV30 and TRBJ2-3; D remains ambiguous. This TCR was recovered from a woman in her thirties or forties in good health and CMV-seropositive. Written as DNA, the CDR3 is TGTGCCTGGAGTGTTTACAACACAGATACGCAGTATTTT. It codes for CAWSVYNTDTQYF.